Each of the 31 T cell receptor beta chains below was sequenced from the same sample in a study of blood T cell repertoires in COVID-19. Produced via immunoSEQ multiplex PCR; TCRdb's table is partial and in-frame only. The sample has roughly 200,000 clones; 85% are singletons. The specimen sequenced was PBMCs or T cells enriched from blood (not recorded which). The receptor source for this set is a man aged 40-50 years who had recovered from COVID-19.

The chain recombines TRBV3-1 (or the pseudogene TRBV3-2) with TRBJ2-7; TRBD2 matches 16 bases. V lost 6 bases to trimming and J lost 9 bases; unmatched junction nucleotides: 5. CDR1 LGHDT and CDR2 YNNKEL come from the germline V gene (reference sequence). This CDR3 is 14 amino acids long. In nucleotides, the CDR3 is TGTGCCAGCAGTGCCGGGACTAGCGGGAGGGCGCAGTACTTC. As protein: CASSAGTSGRAQYF.

The J gene is TRBJ2-2, the V gene TRBV29-1; weak D call: TRBD2 (5 bases). This CDR3 spans 14 amino acids. Trimming stripped 7 bases from V and 2 bases from J, with 14 bases between. Germline V gives CDR1 SQVTM, CDR2 ANQGSEA. The chain's CDR3 is CSGTRGRNTGELFF. The CDR3 region has the DNA TGCAGCGGCACCCGGGGTCGAAACACCGGGGAGCTGTTTTTT.

This clone was recorded only once. The V and J genes are TRBV5-1 and TRBJ2-2; 10 bases are a match to TRBD2. The trim removed 6 bases at V and 5 bases at J, leaving 4 bases unmatched. The CDR3 runs to 14 residues. Germline assignment: CDR1 SGHRS and CDR2 YFSETQ. The CDR3 here is CASTSGRETGELFF. In DNA, the CDR3 is TGCGCCAGCACTAGCGGGAGAGAAACCGGGGAGCTGTTTTTT.

A note on this clone: Distinct nucleotide sequences in the sample also encode this CDR3. The chain employs TRBV9 and TRBJ1-4; 11 bases match TRBD1. The CDR3 is 15 amino acids. CDR1 and CDR2 (germline): SGDLS, YYNGEE. V lost 0 bases to trimming and J lost 7 bases; unmatched junction nucleotides: 2. For the CDR3, the DNA is TGTGCCAGCAGCGTAGGGACAGGGGGCGGTGAAAAACTGTTTTTT. It yields the protein CASSVGTGGGEKLFF.

This clone has only one observation. The V gene is TRBV6-5, the J gene TRBJ2-5, with a tentative D call TRBD2 (5 bases). This CDR3 is built from 14 residues. CDR1 MNHEY and CDR2 SVGAGI come from the germline V gene. V lost 8 bases and J lost 0, with 13 bases in between. CDR3 protein: CASDKRHYQETQYF. The CDR3 bases are TGTGCCAGCGATAAGCGGCACTACCAAGAGACCCAGTACTTC.

CDR3 residues: CASFPTSGSSEQYF. DNA of the CDR3: TGTGCCAGCTTTCCGACTAGCGGGAGTTCCGAGCAGTACTTC. The rearrangement uses TRBV18 and TRBJ2-7; 12 nucleotides line up with TRBD2. The germline gives CDR1 KGHSH, CDR2 LQKENI. The CDR3 covers 14 residues. Trimming took 7 bases from V and 6 from J; bases not matched to a gene: 7.

The chain has TRBV9 and TRBJ2-7; 7 bases line up with TRBD2. Trimming took 2 bases from V and 2 from J; bases not matched to a gene: 4. Germline CDR1 reads SGDLS; CDR2 reads YYNGEE. The CDR3 sequence is 14 residues long. CDR3 in amino acids: CASSVGGSAYEQYF. As DNA, the CDR3 is TGTGCCAGCAGCGTCGGCGGGAGTGCCTACGAGCAGTACTTC.

The J gene is TRBJ2-5, the V gene TRBV6-2 or TRBV6-3, with TRBD1 matching 7 bases. The CDR3 runs to 14 residues. The V and J ends lost 5 bases and 8 bases, in that order; junction bases with no gene match: 11. Germline CDR1 is MNHEY and CDR2 is SVGEGT. The CDR3 is CASSPRGQTRTQYF. CDR3 coding DNA: TGTGCCAGCAGTCCCAGGGGACAGACCAGAACCCAGTACTTC.

The chain combines TRBV6-5 with TRBJ2-3; 7 nucleotides agree with TRBD2. Germline loops: CDR1 MNHEY, CDR2 SVGAGI. V trimming: 2 bases; J trimming: 4 bases; junction bases outside the gene matches: 9. This CDR3 is 16 amino acids long. The CDR3 spells CASSYTQTSPPDTQYF. The CDR3 bases are TGTGCCAGCAGTTACACCCAGACTAGCCCCCCAGATACGCAGTATTTT.

This clone was counted once. The J gene is TRBJ2-2, the V gene TRBV7-2, with TRBD1 as a possible D gene (5 bases). CDR1 is SGHTA and CDR2 is FQGNSA in the germline V gene. The germline V and J ends were trimmed by 5 bases and 5 bases, with 15 bases remaining between them. The CDR3 covers 15 residues. CDR3 loop: CASSLLAGKTGELFF. DNA for the CDR3: TGTGCCAGCAGCCTACTCGCAGGGAAGACCGGGGAGCTGTTTTTT.

The rearrangement uses TRBV5-1 and TRBJ2-7, with TRBD2 matching over 11 bases. The CDR3 extends over 16 amino acids. Germline CDR1 SGHRS, CDR2 YFSETQ. J was trimmed by 7 bases and V by 4 bases; bases with no gene match: 13. CDR3 in amino acids: CASSGGSSGGMEEQYF. The CDR3 DNA reads TGCGCCAGCAGCGGAGGGTCTAGCGGGGGGATGGAAGAGCAGTACTTC.

The gene calls are TRBV4-1 and TRBJ1-1; possibly TRBD1 for D (6 bases). V was pared by 6 bases and J by 11 bases, with 25 bases between. Germline V lookup: CDR1 MGHRA, CDR2 YSYEKL. The CDR3 spans 15 residues. The CDR3: CASSPTDRLEGPAFF. The CDR3 nucleotides read TGCGCCAGCAGTCCTACAGACAGGCTGGAAGGTCCGGCTTTCTTT.

The chain combines TRBV29-1 with TRBJ2-7; 9 nucleotides agree with TRBD1. The CDR3 consists of 14 residues. V lost 7 bases and J lost 7; bases outside the gene matches: 14. Germline assignment: CDR1 SQVTM and CDR2 ANQGSEA. This CDR3 reads CSAILGQGVREQYF. CDR3 bases: TGCAGCGCCATTCTGGGACAGGGCGTTCGGGAGCAGTACTTC.

This clone has a single count. The CDR3 reads CASSPTSSVYNEQFF. The CDR3 DNA reads as TGTGCCAGTAGTCCCACTAGCTCGGTCTACAATGAGCAGTTCTTC. V gene TRBV19 combines with J gene TRBJ2-1; a weak D match, TRBD2 (6 bases). The CDR3 consists of 15 residues. CDR1 and CDR2 from the germline V gene are LNHDA and SQIVND (reference sequence). Trimming shortened V by 5 bases and J by 3 bases, and 14 bases separated the two germline ends.

The chain combines TRBV29-1 with TRBJ1-1; 7 bases are a match to TRBD1. The germline V gene encodes CDR1 SQVTM and CDR2 ANQGSEA. The CDR3 is made up of 12 amino acids. V dropped 7 bases and J dropped 1; count of bases not matched to a gene: 3. In DNA, the CDR3 is TGCAGCGGGAGGACAGGGAACACTGAAGCTTTCTTT. Protein product: CSGRTGNTEAFF.

The V gene is TRBV3-1 (or the pseudogene TRBV3-2), the J gene TRBJ2-5; 8 bases are shared with TRBD2. Trimming at V came to 4 bases and at J to 2 bases, leaving 3 bases not matched to a gene. The CDR3 has 14 amino acids. Germline V gives CDR1 LGHDT, CDR2 YNNKEL (reference sequence). CDR3 nucleotide sequence: TGTGCCAGCAGCCTAACTAGCGGACAAGAGACCCAGTACTTC. Amino acid sequence: CASSLTSGQETQYF.

V and J are TRBV19 and TRBJ2-1, with TRBD2 identical over 12 bases. CDR3 length: 15 amino acids. Trimming removed 2 bases from V and 7 bases from J; junction bases left unmatched: 3. Looked up from germline, CDR1 is LNHDA and CDR2 is SQIVND (reference sequence). The CDR3 loop is CASSISSGRENEQFF. For the CDR3, the DNA is TGTGCCAGTAGTATATCTAGCGGGAGGGAAAATGAGCAGTTCTTC.

This clone was recorded a few times. The chain is built from TRBV30 and TRBJ2-7; no firm D call. V lost 4 bases, J lost 1 base, and 20 bases lay in between. The CDR3 extends over 16 amino acids. CDR1 is GTSNPN and CDR2 is SVGIG in the germline V gene (reference sequence). CDR3 coding DNA: TGTGCCTGGACCCCCTGGGCACCGACGGTATCCTACGAGCAGTACTTC. It is translated as CAWTPWAPTVSYEQYF.

The chain links TRBV5-1 to TRBJ2-1; 13 bases map to TRBD2. CDR1 is SGHRS and CDR2 is YFSETQ in the germline V gene. The J segment lost 5 bases and the V segment lost 3 bases, leaving 8 bases of the junction unmatched. The CDR3 is 17 residues long. The DNA for the CDR3 is TGCGCCAGCAGCTCGACTAGCGGGAGGAGTGTTCACAATGAGCAGTTCTTC. Amino acid sequence: CASSSTSGRSVHNEQFF.

This chain uses TRBV10-3 with TRBJ2-7; perhaps TRBD1 as D (6 bases). V shed 10 bases and J shed 2 bases, with 12 bases lying between them. The CDR3 is made up of 12 amino acids. The germline V gene has CDR1 ENHRY and CDR2 SYGVKD. The DNA of the CDR3 is TGTGCCAGCCGGGACACAACCTACGAGCAGTACTTC. It is translated as CASRDTTYEQYF.

The genes are TRBV5-6 and TRBJ2-1, with D uncertain. V was shortened by 3 bases and J by 0 bases, with 13 bases between the two germline ends. Germline loops: CDR1 SGHDT, CDR2 YYEEEE. The CDR3 spans 16 residues. Written as DNA, the CDR3 is TGTGCCAGCAGCTCCCTAGACGCTCCCTCCTACAATGAGCAGTTCTTC. Translating gives CASSSLDAPSYNEQFF.

The chain has TRBV5-1 and TRBJ2-1, with 8 bases aligning to TRBD2. The ends lost 1 base at V and 10 bases at J; junction bases unmatched: 10. Germline V gene sequence: CDR1 SGHRS, CDR2 YFSETQ. The CDR3 consists of 15 residues. This CDR3 is CASSLLAGGGQEQFF. CDR3 DNA: TGCGCCAGCAGCTTGTTGGCGGGAGGTGGTCAGGAGCAGTTCTTC.

This rearrangement joins TRBV19 to TRBJ2-1, with TRBD2 as a possible D gene (5 bases). The ends were cut back, 5 bases at V and 4 bases at J, with 18 bases in the middle. There are 16 residues in the CDR3. The germline gives CDR1 LNHDA, CDR2 SQIVND (reference sequence). The CDR3 is CASSLLGGRGYNEQFF. CDR3 in DNA: TGTGCCAGTAGTTTGCTCGGCGGACGCGGGTACAATGAGCAGTTCTTC.

The chain has TRBV28 and TRBJ2-3; tentatively, D is TRBD1 (5 bases). Trimming shortened V by 5 bases and J by 1 base, and 13 bases separated the two germline ends. Germline CDR1 is MDHEN and CDR2 is SYDVKM. CDR3 length: 15 amino acids. CDR3 residues: CASSASGFGTDTQYF. In nucleotides, the CDR3 is TGTGCCAGCAGTGCTTCAGGGTTTGGCACAGATACGCAGTATTTT.

The chain carries TRBV27 and TRBJ2-1; TRBD2 matches at 9 bases. CDR3 length: 15 residues. V shed 3 bases, J shed 4 bases, and the junction held 4 bases outside the gene matches. Germline CDR1 reads MNHEY; CDR2 reads SMNVEV (reference sequence). CDR3 nucleotide sequence: TGTGCCAGCAGTTTGGTTGCGGGAGGGTACAATGAGCAGTTCTTC. Translated: CASSLVAGGYNEQFF.

This clone was picked up a small number of times. CDR3 in amino acids: CASSAVGGGNSPLHF. CDR3 bases: TGTGCCAGCAGCGCGGTGGGCGGGGGCAATTCACCCCTCCACTTT. The chain employs TRBV7-9 and TRBJ1-6; D may be TRBD1 (6 bases). Trimming cost V 5 bases and J 7 bases, with 15 bases left between them. Germline CDR1 is SEHNR and CDR2 is FQNEAQ (reference sequence). This CDR3 is built from 15 residues.

This chain links TRBV15 with TRBJ2-7, with D maybe TRBD2 (6 bases). Germline CDR1 LNHNV, CDR2 YYDKDF (reference sequence). The CDR3 sequence is 15 residues long. With 0 bases removed from V and 0 bases from J, the gap between germline ends came to 9 bases. The CDR3, as DNA: TGTGCCACCAGCAGAGATCTCGGGAGCTCCTACGAGCAGTACTTC. Its protein is CATSRDLGSSYEQYF.

This chain links TRBV9 with TRBJ2-5; 9 nucleotides match TRBD1. The germline CDR1 and CDR2 sequences are SGDLS and YYNGEE. The CDR3 extends over 14 amino acids. Trimming took 4 bases from V and 6 from J; bases not matched to a gene: 7. The CDR3 is CASSPDRGRKTQYF. As DNA, the CDR3 is TGTGCCAGCAGCCCGGACAGGGGACGCAAGACCCAGTACTTC.

V is TRBV5-4 and J is TRBJ1-1, with TRBD1 as a possible D gene (6 bases). Deletions cut 1 base from V and 5 bases from J, with 12 bases between. The V gene's germline CDR1 is SGHNT and CDR2 YYREEE (reference sequence). CDR3 length: 14 amino acids. The CDR3 region has the DNA TGTGCCAGCAGCTTGAAGGGGGTAGGGACTGAAGCTTTCTTT. Translated: CASSLKGVGTEAFF.

This rearrangement joins TRBV11-2 to TRBJ2-7; TRBD1 matches at 7 bases. The V gene's germline CDR1 is SGHAT and CDR2 FQNNGV. V lost 5 bases to trimming and J lost 2 bases; unmatched junction nucleotides: 6. The CDR3 length is 14 residues. The CDR3 nucleotides read TGTGCCAGCAGCGATCGACAGGGAGCCTACGAGCAGTACTTC. It encodes CASSDRQGAYEQYF.

The chain joins TRBV15 to TRBJ2-7, with a weak D call TRBD1 (7 bases). Trimming stripped 5 bases from V and 4 bases from J, with 15 bases between. This CDR3 region has 14 residues. Germline V gene lookup returns CDR1 LNHNV and CDR2 YYDKDF (reference sequence). CDR3 sequence: CATSPTTGRYEQYF. The CDR3 bases are TGTGCCACCAGCCCAACGACAGGGAGGTACGAGCAGTACTTC. Supplemented by reference TRBV15 and TRBJ2-7, the full variable domain reads DAMVIQNPRYQVTQFGKPVTLSCSQTLNHNVMYWYQQKSSQAPKLLFHYYDKDFNNEADTPDNFQSRRPNTSFCFLDIRSPGLGDTAMYLCATSPTTGRYEQYFGPGTRLTVT.